This TCR beta chain was recovered during a study of neoadjuvant nivolumab and ipilimumab in lung cancer. Whole-study findings and limits: From pretherapy to surgery, tumor richness and clonality rose with dual therapy.

As concerns this clone: What it recognizes is unknown.

Germline V CDR1 and CDR2: SQVTM, ANQGSEA. The V and J ends lost 8 bases and 4 bases, in that order; junction bases with no gene match: 11. The CDR3 runs to 14 residues. Assay used: immunoSEQ multiplex PCR; TCRdb lists only in-frame clones, some missing. The sample has roughly 13,000 clones, more than 90% seen once. The source is an adult with non-small cell lung cancer. The chain is built from TRBV29-1 and TRBJ2-5; 9 positions agree with TRBD1. The source material was peripheral blood, sampled after neoadjuvant nivolumab, alone or with ipilimumab, at or shortly before surgery. CDR3 residues: CSTGQGTVRETQYF. In nucleotides, the CDR3 is TGCAGCACGGGACAGGGAACCGTGCGAGAGACCCAGTACTTC.